One TCR beta chain is described in this entry. Primers included in the PCR were 60 Vbeta and 13 Jbeta primers. Profiling relied on immunoSEQ multiplex PCR, and the TCRdb table lists in-frame clones only, not all of them. The data show about 150,000 clones, approximately 72% seen once. The sample is drawn from a study of cytomegalovirus exposure and HLA in healthy donors. This receptor was identified in a man between 18 and 35 years old in good health and CMV-seronegative. The sample comprised PBMCs.

For the CDR3, the DNA is TGTGCCAGCAGCCTACGTGGGGGGAGCTATCCTATCTCACCCCTCCACTTT. It translates to CASSLRGGSYPISPLHF. The J gene is TRBJ1-6, the V gene TRBV7-2; tentatively, D is TRBD1 (5 bases). The ends were cut back, 5 bases at V and 10 bases at J, with 24 bases in the middle. This CDR3 region has 17 residues. The germline V gene encodes CDR1 SGHTA and CDR2 FQGNSA.